This TCR beta chain was sequenced for a study of response to subunit inactivated influenza vaccine. Notes on the study in general: The authors put forward the suggestion that each seasonal influenza vaccination may bring in only a limited number of new T cells.

MiXCR, applied by TCRdb to the RT-PCR reads, yields one record per CDR3 protein. The sample has under 500,000 distinct CDR3 sequences; 11% are singletons. Trimming took 0 bases from V and 6 from J; bases not matched to a gene: 9. The CDR3 spans 18 residues. CDR1 and CDR2 (germline): LNHNV, YYDKDF (reference sequence). On this clonotype itself: The antigen is unknown.

This sequence originates from a man in his forties or fifties who received an inactivated influenza vaccine. Sequences were derived from PBMCs from blood, sampled about 6 weeks after vaccination. This chain joins TRBV15 and TRBJ1-5; TRBD1 matches at 12 bases. In DNA, the CDR3 is TGTGCCACCAGCAGAGACTCGGGACAGGGGGCTACGTTTCAGCCCCAGCATTTT. It yields the protein CATSRDSGQGATFQPQHF. Using reference TRBV15 and TRBJ1-5 for the parts outside the CDR3, the full variable domain is DAMVIQNPRYQVTQFGKPVTLSCSQTLNHNVMYWYQQKSSQAPKLLFHYYDKDFNNEADTPDNFQSRRPNTSFCFLDIRSPGLGDTAMYLCATSRDSGQGATFQPQHFGDGTRLSIL.